This section outlines one TCR beta chain sequence together with its context. This clone was counted only a few times. It has no known antigen specificity. No base qualities exist here, and no much larger clone lies one base off it. Library preparation was by the immunoSEQ multiplex PCR assay. The multiplex PCR relied on a mix of 60 forward primers for TCR Vbeta segments and 13 reverse primers for TCR Jbeta segments. Amplification of the CDR3 region of rearranged TCR beta genes was performed with a multiplex PCR assay on genomic DNA. On the Illumina HiSeq System, the amplified TCR beta libraries were sequenced as 87-base-pair reads. Concerning the study's data processing: A later analysis counted tens of millions of unique TCR beta chains across the 650 to 700 repertoires, and about 10 million of these chains were shared by at least two donors. Raw reads were error-corrected and collapsed into unique sequences by a nearest-neighbor algorithm in which closely related sequences were merged to remove PCR and sequencing errors. CDR3 sequences were aligned to IMGT reference sequences to assign V, D and J gene segments. For a sequence to be retained, at least a six-nucleotide match to both a V gene segment and a J gene segment was required. A rearrangement was called productive if the CDR3 had no stop codons and remained in frame with V and J, and every other rearrangement was called non-productive. Following IMGT convention, CDR3 was defined as the stretch from the second conserved V-encoded cysteine to the conserved J-encoded phenylalanine. Sequences without an unambiguous match to a single V gene segment were excluded from the earlier analysis of about 600 of the donors. In an earlier analysis of almost 600 of the donors, a V segment was called functional when productive rearrangements were above 56.7%, and segregating when the standard deviation between donors exceeded 5%. A statistical classification framework was built for diagnosing cytomegalovirus status from the catalog of TCR beta chain sequences. V and J gene assignment, in a later analysis, came from comparing TCR nucleotide sequences with IMGT/GENE-DB human TR gene sequences. Using the TCRdist pipeline, a later analysis assigned CDR3 sequences along with most-parsimonious VDJ recombination scenarios. A later analysis defined each TCR beta chain by its CDR3 amino acid sequence plus V-gene family, and excluded reads lacking a unique V-gene family. To address suspected cross-contamination and a sequencing artifact, a later analysis removed approximately 600 highly shared, low-generation-probability nucleotide sequences. In a later analysis, a clonal expansion index for each public chain was calculated from normalized within-repertoire ranks of inferred template counts. In a later analysis, generation probabilities were computed with a VDJ recombination model fitted to out-of-frame rearrangements, and the resulting probabilities were checked against IGoR. In a later analysis, hypergeometric tests were used to score TCR-TCR, TCR-HLA and TCR-CMV co-occurrence, with a repertoire-size bias correction applied to TCR pairs. In a later analysis, false discovery rates were estimated by permuting HLA or CMV assignments 20 times. In a later analysis, co-occurring TCRs were grouped with DBSCAN, and TCRdist sequence similarity was added when clustering was performed within HLA-allele-positive subsets. For co-occurrence clustering, repertoires with fewer than 30,000 or more than 120,000 public chains were excluded, along with four or five repertoires with anomalous nucleotide sharing. The table comes from immuneACCESS by way of TCRdb, which keeps in-frame sequences with V and J called. Part of the clones is missing from these tables; in studies checked, under half for an unresolved V gene and the rest for unknown reasons. V, J and clone size derive from that table, while D and trimming were established from the DNA sequence. A total of roughly 250,000 clones appear in this sample, around 66% of them only once. Of the sample, 2% to 2.5% is held by the ten largest clones.

The cohort consisted of hundreds of healthy bone marrow donors. Cohort members were all nominally healthy when sampled, although unrecorded immune exposures were likely present. The donor was CMV seronegative and was included in the group of around 320 seronegative cohort members. A peripheral blood sample was collected from each donor, and TCR beta sequencing was performed on peripheral blood mononuclear cells. The Qiagen DNeasy Blood Extraction Kit was used to extract genomic DNA from the blood cell samples. The sample is drawn from a study of cytomegalovirus exposure and HLA in healthy donors (dated by TCRdb to about 2017). Background for the entire study: An earlier analysis of fewer than 750 of the donors reported 250 to 350 Gb of sequence data and some 110 million unique TCR beta sequences obtained from around 190 million T cells. Roughly five DR-DQ haplotypes were handled as single units for association and clustering because linkage in the cohort was strong. Roughly 300 gigabases of sequencing data and approximately 91 million unique TCR sequences made up an early release that covered nearly 650 HLA-typed donors. To study patterns of TCR occurrence, a later analysis re-analyzed previously published TCR beta repertoires from 550 to 800 donors and added high-resolution HLA genotyping. The study was designed to test whether signatures of past pathogen exposure could be identified by cataloging public T cell receptors. Among some 410 genotyped donors of the cohort, an average of about 240,000 unique TCR beta nucleotide sequences were sequenced per donor, roughly 18% of them non-productive. Donor age, sex, ethnicity and CMV serostatus were collected together with the repertoire data. To predict cytomegalovirus infection status, the study combined high-throughput TCR immunosequencing, statistical association of individual TCRs with disease status, and machine learning. Every discovery cohort repertoire had been produced on one sequencing platform. The number of typed donors differed by locus: about 620-630 for A, B, C, DRB1 and DQB1; 500 to 550 for DQA1; 606 for DPA1; and around 490 for DPB1. Class I and class II HLA loci were covered by the typing at four-digit resolution. A later genetic analysis used genome-wide SNP genotypes for about 60% of the roughly 700 donors, treating that subset as a discovery cohort. In an earlier analysis of 587 of the donors, high-throughput TCR beta sequencing was used to judge whether each TCR beta V gene segment behaved as functional or pseudogenic. The study profiled the T cell repertoires of around 700 subjects by immunosequencing and related them to cytomegalovirus serostatus. Besides the first cohort of 666 subjects, a separate validation cohort made up of around 120 different subjects was used. Of the 300 to 450 genotyped donors, roughly 80% were placed in the genetic ancestry cluster associated with self-reported Caucasian donors. The later analysis used no new phenotypic data to find candidate immune exposures, relying instead on TCR beta sequences and their occurrence across donors. Broad study findings and their caveats: The study listed over 150 TCR beta chains as associated with cytomegalovirus. The cohort was sequenced for TCR beta chains only, and without alpha or paired-chain data the features that could be detected were limited. Because HLA typing was unavailable for some donors at each locus, only the typed subset was used in association tests. Across donors, most TCR sequences were observed very rarely, whereas some public TCRs were present in many individuals. According to a later analysis, parvovirus B19, influenza, CMV and Epstein-Barr virus appeared linked to several top co-occurrence clusters. In a later analysis, TCR association rates were found to vary across HLA loci, with the most associated TCRs seen for DRB1 alleles and the fewest for HLA-C alleles. CMV serostatus was the only immune exposure information available for the cohort. The sequencing pipeline was judged likely to have produced a cluster of highly shared sequence variants as a technical artifact. Roughly uniform sequencing depth across donors was assumed in presence/absence analyses, although this assumption may not hold. According to a later analysis, most CMV-associated TCR beta chains appeared to be HLA-restricted, and the HLA associations seemed to be driven largely by CMV exposure. According to the authors, the approach could potentially be generalized to other disease states and immunological phenotypes. Linkage disequilibrium might explain the correlated functional status among segregating V segments, but an unknown experimental factor could not be ruled out. An association between a missense DCLRE1C variant and V-gene and J-gene trimming of TCR beta chains was found in a later genetic analysis and replicated in an independent cohort. When HLA alleles, especially DR and DQ, strongly co-occurred, attributing TCR associations to individual alleles was difficult. In both the original and validation cohorts, the classifier was reported to diagnose cytomegalovirus status with high specificity and sensitivity. In an earlier analysis of around 600 of the donors, most TCR beta V segments were observed in productive rearrangements about 90% or about 30% of the time, broadly matching IMGT annotations. A further reported finding was that TCR beta sequences accurately predicted the HLA-A and HLA-B alleles for most subjects in the first cohort. A later analysis associated 15,000 to 20,000 TCR beta sequences with specific HLA alleles at a false discovery rate of 0.05. A few of the identified cytomegalovirus-associated TCR beta chains were confirmed in vitro to be specific for cytomegalovirus antigens. In a later analysis, HLA-associated TCR beta chains were found to be more clonally expanded and to have lower generation probabilities than equally common non-associated chains. Because counts were too low, 15 to 20 rarely observed V segments, including chromosome 9 orphons, were left out of the earlier analysis of about 500 of the donors. In a later genetic analysis, fewer N-insertions in productive TCRs were reported among donors in an Asian-associated ancestry cluster than the approximately 670-donor mean.

The source material was PBMCs. The sequence was collected from a female donor in good health and CMV-seronegative.

The encoded CDR3 is CASSQARGAYEQYF. The sequence in DNA is TGCGCCAGCAGCCAAGCCAGGGGAGCCTACGAGCAGTACTTC. The chain uses TRBV4-1 and TRBJ2-7; TRBD1 is a possible D gene, resting on 6 matching bases. CDR1 is given as MGHRA and CDR2 as YSYEKL, both from the germline V gene. Its CDR3 holds 14 amino acids, cysteine through phenylalanine. CDR3 DNA only is kept here, 42 bases in frame from base 1. V is shortened by 1 base, J by 2 bases, and the region joining them spans 9 bases.